These 32 T cell receptor beta chains share one sample of origin, sequenced in a study of blood T cells in healthy people across ages. Through a sample-barcoded 5' primer and a J-beta primer mix, a second PCR was run for roughly 6 to 12 cycles. From the 5' RACE reads, TCRdb called clonotypes with MiXCR, one entry per CDR3 protein. The table includes roughly 700,000 distinct CDR3 sequences, approximately 31% detected once. Specimen: blood. These receptors came from a woman older than 75 in good health.

This chain uses TRBV6-1 with TRBJ1-2; TRBD1 agrees at 9 bases. Germline V lookup: CDR1 MNHNS, CDR2 SASEGT. Unmatched junction bases numbered 5, after V lost 8 bases and J lost 1 base. The CDR3 consists of 14 residues. The CDR3 spells CASAGTGINYGYTF. DNA for the CDR3: TGTGCCAGCGCGGGGACAGGGATTAACTATGGCTACACCTTC.

This clonotype was seen many times. V is TRBV29-1 and J is TRBJ2-3; D not resolved. Germline V gives CDR1 SQVTM, CDR2 ANQGSEA. CDR3 length: 13 residues. Deletions cut 4 bases from V and 0 bases from J, with 8 bases between. The CDR3 spells CSVGDSSTDTQYF. The CDR3, as DNA: TGCAGCGTTGGAGACTCTAGCACAGATACGCAGTATTTT.

The chain couples TRBV4-2 to TRBJ2-1; D is perhaps TRBD2 (7 bases). Germline-derived CDR1 and CDR2 are LGHNA and YNFKEQ. The CDR3 runs 17 residues. Deletions cut 0 bases from V and 5 bases from J, with 17 bases between. Written as DNA, the CDR3 is TGTGCCAGCAGCCAAGATTTCTCGGGGGGCCCTAACAATGAGCAGTTCTTC. This codes for CASSQDFSGGPNNEQFF.

This clonotype was counted ten times or more. The rearrangement links TRBV7-9 to TRBJ1-2; maybe TRBD1 (5 bases). Germline V gene sequence: CDR1 SEHNR, CDR2 FQNEAQ (reference sequence). The CDR3 length is 14 residues. V lost 2 bases and J lost 4, with 11 bases in between. CDR3 DNA sequence: TGTGCCAGCAGCTTATCGGTGGGGGTCTATGGCTACACCTTC. It codes for CASSLSVGVYGYTF.

About this clonotype itself: A much larger clone differs by one base, so this may be a read error. This CDR3 is CAGSLSNRQETQYF. The CDR3 DNA is TGTGCCGGCAGCTTATCCAACAGACAAGAGACCCAGTACTTC. J is TRBJ2-5 and V is TRBV7-2; D is unclear. The CDR3 is 14 amino acids. The germline gives CDR1 SGHTA, CDR2 FQGNSA.

The chain recombines TRBV4-2 with TRBJ1-1; D not resolved. Trimming removed 0 bases at V and 5 bases at J, with 10 bases between. The CDR3 sequence is 14 residues long. Germline values: CDR1 LGHNA, CDR2 YNFKEQ. CDR3 coding DNA: TGTGCCAGCAGCCAAGAAGCAAGGCAGACTGAAGCTTTCTTT. It specifies CASSQEARQTEAFF.

The rearrangement links TRBV7-2 to TRBJ2-1; TRBD1 aligns across 8 bases. V shed 6 bases and J 0 bases; nucleotides not matched to a gene: 7. The CDR3 spans 16 residues. CDR1 and CDR2 (germline): SGHTA, FQGNSA. The CDR3 protein is CASRPQTGASYNEQFF. In nucleotides, the CDR3 is TGTGCCAGCAGACCTCAGACAGGGGCCTCCTACAATGAGCAGTTCTTC.

This clonotype was found many times. A read error may be the cause here, since a much bigger clone is one base away. V usage is TRBV29-1 and J usage is TRBJ2-1; TRBD1 matches 8 bases. The closer fit of TRBJ2-7 to the DNA end suggests the J call may be wrong. Germline CDR1 is SQVTM and CDR2 is ANQGSEA. This CDR3 is 14 amino acids long. CDR3 amino acids: CSVEIQGGYNEQYF. The CDR3 nucleotides are TGCAGCGTTGAAATACAGGGGGGTTACAATGAGCAGTACTTC.

This clonotype appeared many times. The J gene is TRBJ2-3, the V gene TRBV3-1; 7 bases are a match to TRBD2. The CDR3 runs to 16 residues. The V gene's germline CDR1 is LGHDT and CDR2 YNNKEL (reference sequence). After removal of 3 bases from V and 2 bases from J, the junction contained 8 bases not matched to a gene. In DNA form, the CDR3 reads TGTGCCAGCAGCCAGGGGAGCGGGGCGTTCACAGATACGCAGTATTTT. Its protein is CASSQGSGAFTDTQYF.

This clonotype showed up many times. The chain uses TRBV14 and TRBJ2-7, with D unresolved. The germline gives CDR1 SGHDN, CDR2 FVKESK. V was cut by 0 bases and J by 2 bases, with 8 bases left in between. The CDR3 sequence is 14 residues long. CDR3 residues: CASSQDRLAYEQYF. The CDR3 DNA sequence: TGTGCCAGCAGCCAAGACAGGCTAGCCTACGAGCAGTACTTC.

To note about this clonotype: Germline and junction disagree at one end, which may indicate a read error. The genes are TRBV12-3 or TRBV12-4 and TRBJ2-3; D might be TRBD2 (6 bases). This CDR3 contains 16 residues. For the CDR3, the DNA is TGTGCCAGCAGCCCAAGATCGACCGGGAGAACAGATGCGCAGTATTTT. Protein product: CASSPRSTGRTDAQYF.

Concerning this clonotype: This may come from a read error, since a much larger clone is one base off. The chain recombines TRBV5-5 with TRBJ2-5; D uncertain. Per germline, CDR1 SGHKS and CDR2 YYEKEE (reference sequence). The V end lost 0 bases, the J end lost 11 bases, and 23 bases lay between the germline ends. The CDR3 covers 16 residues. DNA of the CDR3: TGTGCCAGCAGCTTGGACTTTGCTAGATCCCCTAATGAGCAGTACTTC. It codes for CASSLDFARSPNEQYF.

The chain combines TRBV20-1 with TRBJ1-2, with 7 bases aligning to TRBD1. The trim removed 3 bases at V and 5 bases at J, leaving 9 bases unmatched. This CDR3 comprises 14 residues. Germline values: CDR1 DFQATT, CDR2 SNEGSKA (reference sequence). CDR3 loop: CSASTQGSQYGYTF. The CDR3 DNA reads as TGCAGTGCTAGTACACAGGGGAGCCAATATGGCTACACCTTC.

This chain joins TRBV7-9 and TRBJ1-1; 7 bases are a match to TRBD1. CDR1 and CDR2 (germline): SEHNR, FQNEAQ (reference sequence). V gave up 5 bases and J gave up 5 bases; unmatched junction bases: 11. The CDR3 spans 15 residues. This CDR3 reads CASSPQGGGRTEAFF. The CDR3 nucleotides read TGTGCCAGCAGCCCCCAGGGGGGGGGAAGAACTGAAGCTTTCTTT. Supplemented by reference TRBV7-9 and TRBJ1-1, the full variable domain reads DTGVSQNPRHKITKRGQNVTFRCDPISEHNRLYWYRQTLGQGPEFLTYFQNEAQLEKSRLLSDRFSAERPKGSFSTLEIQRTEQGDSAMYLCASSPQGGGRTEAFFGQGTRLTVV.

The table lists this clonotype with many counts. The chain couples TRBV20-1 to TRBJ2-1; no reliable D call. The CDR3 covers 11 residues. Per germline, CDR1 DFQATT and CDR2 SNEGSKA (reference sequence). V was trimmed by 5 bases and J by 3 bases, leaving 5 bases between them. CDR3 sequence: CSAPHYNEQFF. Written as DNA, the CDR3 is TGCAGTGCTCCCCACTACAATGAGCAGTTCTTC.

Worth noting for this clonotype: One junction end does not reproduce the germline sequence, and a read error may be involved. The V and J genes are TRBV12-3 or TRBV12-4 and TRBJ2-3, with 8 bases identical to TRBD1. This CDR3 has 14 amino acids. The CDR3 here is CASSPDRATDAQYF. The CDR3 nucleotides read TGTGCCAGCAGTCCGGACAGGGCAACAGATGCGCAGTATTTT.

This clonotype was found many times. The chain combines TRBV7-9 with TRBJ1-2; D gene unclear. With 4 bases removed from V and 9 bases from J, the gap between germline ends came to 15 bases. The CDR3 covers 13 residues. The germline CDR1 and CDR2 sequences are SEHNR and FQNEAQ (reference sequence). The CDR3 DNA reads TGTGCCAGCAGCTCTACGACACGGACGAGCTACACCTTC. This sequence encodes CASSSTTRTSYTF.

This clonotype was counted at least ten times. This rearrangement joins TRBV5-4 to TRBJ1-2; 7 nucleotides agree with TRBD1. The V segment lost 4 bases and the J segment 6 bases; nucleotides outside the gene matches: 6. Germline lookup yields CDR1 SGHNT and CDR2 YYREEE (reference sequence). The CDR3 spans 13 residues. The CDR3 sequence: CASSLTGVNGYTF. The CDR3 nucleotides read TGTGCCAGCAGCCTCACAGGGGTAAATGGCTACACCTTC.

The genes are TRBV19 and TRBJ1-1; TRBD1 aligns across 11 bases. This CDR3 has 14 amino acids. From germline, CDR1 is LNHDA and CDR2 SQIVND (reference sequence). With 8 bases clipped from V and 7 bases from J, the junction kept 9 bases outside the gene matches. The CDR3 DNA reads TGTGCCAGTGACCGGACAGGGGGCGCGGATGAAGCTTTCTTT. Amino acid sequence: CASDRTGGADEAFF.

The genes are TRBV28 and TRBJ1-1, with a weak D call TRBD1 (5 bases). The CDR3 runs to 12 residues. Between the trimmed V and J ends, which lost 6 bases and 8 bases, there was a span of 13 bases. The V gene's germline CDR1 is MDHEN and CDR2 SYDVKM. The CDR3 DNA sequence: TGTGCCAGCAGGGCGGGGACGGCAGAAGCTTTCTTT. Translated, it gives CASRAGTAEAFF.

There are many counts of this clonotype. The chain employs TRBV27 and TRBJ2-1; 8 positions agree with TRBD2. The trim removed 4 bases at V and 4 bases at J, leaving 12 bases unmatched. This CDR3 comprises 17 residues. The germline V gene has CDR1 MNHEY and CDR2 SMNVEV (reference sequence). The chain's CDR3 is CASSSPSGGGLYNEQFF. The CDR3 region has the DNA TGTGCCAGCAGTTCCCCATCGGGGGGGGGGTTATACAATGAGCAGTTCTTC.

This clonotype was counted many times. This chain uses TRBV6-1 with TRBJ2-1; TRBD2 matches at 8 bases. The V and J ends lost 6 bases and 4 bases, in that order; junction bases with no gene match: 11. The CDR3 totals 16 residues. The V gene's germline CDR1 is MNHNS and CDR2 SASEGT. CDR3 DNA: TGTGCCAGCAGGAGTACTCGGCGGGGGGCTTACAATGAGCAGTTCTTC. It yields the protein CASRSTRRGAYNEQFF.

The chain carries TRBV20-1 and TRBJ2-4, with D perhaps matching TRBD2 (8 bases). This CDR3 has 17 amino acids. V dropped 5 bases and J dropped 9 bases, with 29 bases sitting between them. CDR1 and CDR2 from the germline V gene are DFQATT and SNEGSKA (reference sequence). The CDR3 loop is CSAWDVGREGAGGIQYF. The CDR3 coding sequence is TGCAGTGCTTGGGACGTCGGCAGGGAGGGGGCGGGGGGCATTCAGTACTTC.

The rearrangement links TRBV2 to TRBJ1-5; D is unclear. Germline assignment: CDR1 SNHLY and CDR2 FYNNEI. V lost 3 bases and J 1 base, leaving 7 bases between the germline ends. The CDR3 runs to 14 residues. The DNA for the CDR3 is TGTGCCAGCAGTGACAGACTGAGCAATCAGCCCCAGCATTTT. It is translated as CASSDRLSNQPQHF.

This clonotype was counted at least ten times. The chain carries TRBV20-1 and TRBJ1-5, with a tentative D call TRBD1 (5 bases). The V gene's germline CDR1 is DFQATT and CDR2 SNEGSKA (reference sequence). The CDR3 runs to 13 residues. V shed 3 bases and J shed 2 bases, with 8 bases lying between them. In nucleotides, the CDR3 is TGCAGTGCTAGTGGAGGGGGCAATCAGCCCCAGCATTTT. Translation: CSASGGGNQPQHF.

This clonotype was detected only once. The chain employs TRBV20-1 and TRBJ1-5, with 8 bases matching TRBD1. This CDR3 region has 14 residues. Trimming took 7 bases from V and 4 from J; bases not matched to a gene: 9. The V gene's germline CDR1 is DFQATT and CDR2 SNEGSKA (reference sequence). This chain's CDR3 is CSVLRTGRNQPQHF. The CDR3 DNA is TGCAGTGTCCTCCGGACAGGGCGAAATCAGCCCCAGCATTTT.

Comments on this clonotype: A read error may produce the germline difference seen at one junction end. CDR3 bases: TGTGCCTGGAGTGTGCCCCCTAATTATGGCTACACCTTC. Translated, it gives CAWSVPPNYGYTF. The chain is built from TRBV30 and TRBJ1-2; D gene unclear. Germline-derived CDR1 and CDR2 are GTSNPN and SVGIG (reference sequence). CDR3 size: 13 residues.

This clonotype was observed a few times. A much larger clone differs by one base, so this may be a read error. The rearrangement joins TRBV7-9 to TRBJ2-1, with D uncertain. The tail of the sequence fits TRBJ2-7 better, so the J call may be wrong. CDR3 length: 12 residues. Per germline, CDR1 SEHNR and CDR2 FQNEAQ (reference sequence). CDR3 sequence: CASSHVTYEQYF. CDR3 nucleotide sequence: TGTGCCAGCAGCCATGTTACATATGAGCAGTACTTC.

There are many counts of this clonotype. The rearrangement links TRBV6-6 to TRBJ2-5; a possible D gene is TRBD1 (5 bases). The CDR3 consists of 16 residues. The V and J ends lost 0 bases and 0 bases respectively, with 11 bases between them. Germline V gene lookup returns CDR1 MNHNY and CDR2 SVGAGI (reference sequence). Written as DNA, the CDR3 is TGTGCCAGCAGTTACTCGAAACAGGAAAACCAAGAGACCCAGTACTTC. Amino acid sequence: CASSYSKQENQETQYF.

Comment on this clonotype: One end of the junction is discordant with germline, which a read error may explain. The chain joins TRBV6-1 to TRBJ1-2; 8 bases line up with TRBD1. This CDR3 is 15 amino acids long. Per germline, CDR1 MNHNS and CDR2 SASEGT. The chain's CDR3 is CAGSVVGAGGDGYTF. Written as DNA, the CDR3 is TGTGCCGGCAGTGTGGTAGGGGCAGGGGGCGATGGCTACACCTTC.

This clonotype was counted at least ten times. CDR3 in DNA: TGCAGTGCTCACCTTGTCGGTAGGGCTGAAGCTTTCTTT. Protein sequence: CSAHLVGRAEAFF. The chain is built from TRBV20-1 and TRBJ1-1; D uncertain. CDR3 length: 13 amino acids. CDR1 is DFQATT and CDR2 is SNEGSKA in the germline V gene (reference sequence). V lost 5 bases, J lost 6 bases, and 16 bases lay in between.

Ten or more counts support this clonotype. J is TRBJ2-1 and V is TRBV7-9; D unclear. There are 14 residues in the CDR3. Deletions cut 3 bases from V and 8 bases from J, with 14 bases between. Looked up from germline, CDR1 is SEHNR and CDR2 is FQNEAQ (reference sequence). The CDR3 sequence: CASSFLRARDEQFF. The DNA of the CDR3 is TGTGCCAGCAGCTTTCTTCGGGCTAGAGATGAGCAGTTCTTC.